The entry below describes one T cell receptor beta chain. Its antigen remains unidentified. The sample originates from a study of T cell repertoires in cytomegalovirus infection. The overall study: Indicated by public TCR beta signatures were CMV infection and matching HLA type. Overall study findings and caveats: In two of eight donors, the top clonotype was HLA-C-restricted CMV-specific.

This CDR3 comprises 15 residues. Germline V gene sequence: CDR1 MNHNS, CDR2 SASEGT. V was cut by 6 bases and J by 2 bases, with 17 bases left in between. One entry per CDR3 protein, called by TCRdb with MiXCR from the reads. The sample consists of more than 400,000 distinct CDR3 sequences, about 26% of them appearing once. The sequenced sample consisted of PBMCs. The chain has TRBV6-1 and TRBJ2-7; the D gene could be TRBD1 or TRBD2 (6 bases each). The sequence came from a human donor in good health (CMV status not recorded). Some clones in this sample may be carry-over from other donors' samples. The CDR3 nucleotides are TGTGCCAGCAGCGGCTGGGGGGCAGACGCCTACGAGCAGTACTTC. Its protein is CASSGWGADAYEQYF.